This T cell receptor (beta chain) was documented in a study of regulatory dendritic cells for organ transplantation. Findings and limits, study-wide: Regulatory dendritic cells appeared to expand memory CD8+ clones less than mature ones. Between individuals, the alloreactive memory CD8+ T cell pool differed considerably. Naive T cells showed high diversity, memory cells less, memory CD8+ least.

Turning to this clone: Its antigen is currently unknown.

Memory T cells were CD45RO+, naive were CD45RA+, sorted by FACS. Data came from immunoSEQ multiplex PCR; TCRdb stores just in-frame clones and leaves some out. The sample holds some 29,000 clones, 75% to 80% seen once. This receptor was obtained from a human donor in good health. Sequencing was performed on memory CD4+ T cells from blood. Subset meaning: CD45RO+ memory T cells.

CDR3 in amino acids: CASSQDPGGYNEQFF. Here the CDR3 DNA reads TGTGCCAGCAGCCAAGATCCGGGGGGGTACAATGAGCAGTTCTTC. This chain joins TRBV4-2 and TRBJ2-1; 8 bases are a match to TRBD2. The V segment lost 0 bases and the J segment 4 bases; nucleotides outside the gene matches: 2. The germline V gene encodes CDR1 LGHNA and CDR2 YNFKEQ. This CDR3 spans 15 amino acids.